The T cell receptor beta chain under discussion was sequenced for a study of cytomegalovirus exposure and HLA in healthy donors. The study, taken as a whole, reports: An assumption of roughly uniform sequencing depth across donors underlay the presence/absence analyses.

The ends lost 6 bases at V and 2 bases at J; junction bases unmatched: 3. The germline gives CDR1 MNHNS, CDR2 SASEGT. This CDR3 has 13 amino acids. The PCR used 60 Vbeta and 13 Jbeta primers. Clones were read by immunoSEQ multiplex PCR, and TCRdb kept only the in-frame ones, dropping some. The data contain 100,000 or so clones, approximately 77% of them seen just once; the ten biggest clones take up roughly 5%. A note on this clone: Its specificity is unknown.

The genes are TRBV6-1 and TRBJ1-2, with 7 nucleotides matching TRBD1. Input material: PBMCs. This receptor was taken from a middle-aged woman in good health and CMV-seronegative. The CDR3 DNA sequence: TGTGCCAGCAGACTACAGGGGAACTATGGCTACACCTTC. Residues: CASRLQGNYGYTF.